This T cell receptor (beta chain) derives from a study of blood T cells in healthy people across ages. At the level of the study: For every two T cells, template switching captured about one barcoded beta molecule.

General study results and limits: Lack of knowledge of donor CMV status possibly confounded expanded clonotype changes. Age brought a roughly linear fall in TCR beta diversity measured per million T cells.

Comment on this clonotype: Its antigen is currently unknown.

The trim removed 1 base at V and 7 bases at J, leaving 6 bases unmatched. The CDR3 totals 15 residues. From germline, CDR1 is MGHRA and CDR2 YSYEKL. For the second PCR, which ran for about 7 to 12 cycles, a sample-barcoded 5' primer and a J-beta primer mix were used. Each cDNA molecule carried a tag from a template-switch adaptor that contained 12 random nucleotides. TCRdb reprocessed the 5' RACE reads with MiXCR, giving one entry per CDR3 protein. The sample has 910,000 or so distinct CDR3 sequences, roughly half seen once. The clonotype was recovered from a woman aged 55-69 years in good health. Sequencing was carried out using blood. V is TRBV4-1 and J is TRBJ1-4, with 7 bases identical to TRBD1. CDR3: CASSQAGTVPEKLFF. The CDR3 region has the DNA TGCGCCAGCAGCCAAGCCGGGACAGTTCCTGAAAAACTGTTTTTT.